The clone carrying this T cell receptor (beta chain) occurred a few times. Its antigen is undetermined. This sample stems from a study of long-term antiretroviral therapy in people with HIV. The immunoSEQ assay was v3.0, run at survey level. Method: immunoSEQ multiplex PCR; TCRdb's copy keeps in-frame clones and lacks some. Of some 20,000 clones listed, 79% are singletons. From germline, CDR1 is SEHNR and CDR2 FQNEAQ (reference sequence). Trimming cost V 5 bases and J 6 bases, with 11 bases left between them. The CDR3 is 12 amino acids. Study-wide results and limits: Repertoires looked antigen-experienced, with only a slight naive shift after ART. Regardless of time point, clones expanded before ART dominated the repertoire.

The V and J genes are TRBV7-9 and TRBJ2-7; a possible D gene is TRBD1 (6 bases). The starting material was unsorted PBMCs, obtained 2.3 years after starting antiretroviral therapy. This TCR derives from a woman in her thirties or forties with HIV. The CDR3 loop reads CASSITGSEQYF. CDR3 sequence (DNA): TGTGCCAGCAGCATCACAGGGTCCGAGCAGTACTTC.